This TCR beta chain was recorded in a study of shared clonotypes between healthy human individuals. The CDR3 runs to 13 residues. Trimming shortened V by 1 base and J by 5 bases, and 5 bases separated the two germline ends. Germline-derived CDR1 and CDR2 are SGHTA and FQGNSA. Points from the study as a whole: Approximately 5% was the fraction of naive CD4 clonotypes found shared across several donors.

As handled by the study authors: Junction-only sequences without quality scores were provided by ImmunoSEQ, so filtering was different. Produced via immunoSEQ multiplex PCR; TCRdb's table is partial and in-frame only. V and J calls and clone size are given by that table; D and trimming were obtained from the DNA. This repertoire shows a few million clones, over 85% found once; its top ten account for about 0.37%. This clone has only a few counts. Its target is unknown. This sample also contains other DNA sequences that code for the same CDR3. What was sequenced was naive CD4+ T cells from PBMCs. Subset meaning: CD45RA+ positively selected. This TCR was recovered from a man younger than 35 in good health. Some clones in this sample may be carry-over from other donors' samples. V is TRBV7-2 and J is TRBJ1-4; D gene ambiguous. CDR3 nucleotide sequence: TGTGCCAGCAGCTTAGACAGAAATGAAAAACTGTTTTTT. Translated: CASSLDRNEKLFF.